What follows describes a single TCR beta chain. Its antigen is not identified. The data were obtained in a study of fetal regulatory T cell absence and autoimmunity. Regarding the study as a whole: In IPEX, the enrichment was taken to support antigen-driven autoimmunity before birth.

The method was immunoSEQ multiplex PCR; TCRdb's version includes in-frame clones alone and lacks a portion of them. The sample lists 95,000 or so clones; 72% were seen once. The CDR3 has 14 residues. Germline V lookup: CDR1 MNHEY, CDR2 SVGAGI. Trimming left V 5 bases short and J 2 bases short, with 11 bases between. Sequenced sample: pancreas tissue. This clonotype originated in a male donor with IPEX syndrome. This rearrangement joins TRBV6-5 to TRBJ2-3; possibly TRBD1 or TRBD2 for D (5 bases each). In DNA form, the CDR3 reads TGTGCCAGCAGTCCGTGGGGGACCACAGATACGCAGTATTTT. Protein sequence: CASSPWGTTDTQYF.